What follows are 13 T cell receptor beta chains derived from one specimen sequenced in a study of PD-L1 blockade in urothelial cancer. The data were produced by immunoSEQ multiplex PCR, yet TCRdb's version contains in-frame clones alone and is incomplete. The table has 80,000 to 100,000 clones, about four fifths seen once. Specimen: PBMCs, collected around atezolizumab (anti-PD-L1) treatment. The receptors shown here come from a man aged 65 to 79 with urothelial cancer.

The V and J genes are TRBV7-2 and TRBJ1-5; D is undetermined. CDR1 and CDR2 from the germline V gene are SGHTA and FQGNSA. Between the trimmed V and J ends, which lost 2 bases and 0 bases, there was a span of 8 bases. This CDR3 spans 15 amino acids. Written as DNA, the CDR3 is TGTGCCAGCAGCTTACAGGTTAATAGCAATCAGCCCCAGCATTTT. Amino acid sequence: CASSLQVNSNQPQHF.

J is TRBJ2-1 and V is TRBV10-3; the match to TRBD2 covers 11 bases. CDR3 size: 14 residues. V shed 8 bases and J 3 bases; nucleotides not matched to a gene: 3. Germline CDR1 reads ENHRY; CDR2 reads SYGVKD. CDR3 sequence: CAIAGTSGYNEQFF. The CDR3 nucleotides are TGTGCCATCGCCGGGACTAGCGGCTACAATGAGCAGTTCTTC.

CDR3: CASSPRDREVSPLHF. The CDR3 DNA is TGTGCCAGTAGTCCCAGGGACAGGGAGGTTTCACCCCTCCACTTT. The gene calls are TRBV19 and TRBJ1-6, with 9 bases lining up with TRBD1. With V trimmed by 5 bases and J by 9 bases, 8 bases remained unmatched. The CDR3 consists of 15 residues. Germline CDR1 LNHDA, CDR2 SQIVND (reference sequence).

CDR3 residues: CASSGVRRRDQPQHF. CDR3 DNA: TGTGCCAGCAGTGGAGTTCGACGGAGGGATCAGCCCCAGCATTTT. The rearrangement joins TRBV6-1 to TRBJ1-5; D is uncertain. Germline V gene sequence: CDR1 MNHNS, CDR2 SASEGT. The CDR3 has 15 residues. Trimming took 4 bases from V and 5 from J, leaving 15 bases between them.

This sequence joins TRBV5-4 and TRBJ2-1; TRBD1 might be the D (5 bases). This CDR3 has 15 amino acids. The germline V gene has CDR1 SGHNT and CDR2 YYREEE (reference sequence). Trimming left V 4 bases short and J 0 bases short, with 11 bases between. This CDR3 is CASSPQTDSYNEQFF. CDR3 coding DNA: TGTGCCAGCAGCCCCCAGACAGACTCCTACAATGAGCAGTTCTTC.

This chain links TRBV19 with TRBJ1-1; 7 bases line up with TRBD1. The CDR3 is 11 residues long. From germline, CDR1 is LNHDA and CDR2 SQIVND (reference sequence). The ends lost 11 bases at V and 7 bases at J; junction bases unmatched: 7. CDR3 bases: TGTGCCTGCCGGGACAGCCATGAAGCTTTCTTT. The encoded protein is CACRDSHEAFF.

The chain uses TRBV29-1 and TRBJ1-1, with D tentatively TRBD1 (5 bases). V shed 7 bases and J shed 1 base, with 22 bases lying between them. This CDR3 has 16 residues. From germline, CDR1 is SQVTM and CDR2 ANQGSEA. This chain's CDR3 is CSALGRGRGANTEAFF. As DNA, the CDR3 is TGCAGCGCCCTGGGGAGGGGAAGGGGTGCGAACACTGAAGCTTTCTTT.

The chain carries TRBV11-2 and TRBJ2-2; 7 nucleotides match TRBD1. CDR1 and CDR2 from the germline V gene are SGHAT and FQNNGV. The CDR3 runs to 14 residues. The V and J ends lost 3 bases and 3 bases, in that order; junction bases with no gene match: 1. The CDR3 coding sequence is TGTGCCAGCAGCTTCACAGGGGACACCGGGGAGCTGTTTTTT. Its protein product is CASSFTGDTGELFF.

The V gene is TRBV7-9, the J gene TRBJ2-1, with TRBD2 as a possible D gene (6 bases). The CDR3 spans 12 residues. Trimming left V 4 bases short and J 7 bases short, with 8 bases between. CDR1 is SEHNR, CDR2 FQNEAQ, per germline (reference sequence). DNA of the CDR3: TGTGCCAGCAGCTACGGGGGTAATGAGCAGTTCTTC. It translates to CASSYGGNEQFF.

V is TRBV7-2 and J is TRBJ2-7; D possibly corresponds to TRBD1 (6 bases). The CDR3 runs 15 residues. V dropped 5 bases and J dropped 4 bases, with 18 bases sitting between them. Germline loops: CDR1 SGHTA, CDR2 FQGNSA. CDR3 in amino acids: CASSPIFRGGYEQYF. CDR3 bases: TGTGCCAGCAGCCCGATATTCAGAGGGGGTTACGAGCAGTACTTC.

This clone occurred a few times. The chain is built from TRBV21-1 and TRBJ2-7; the D segment call TRBD2 is taken from the table without a DNA check. TRBV21-1 represents a pseudogene. The CDR3 has 14 residues. This chain's CDR3 is CASSAGGTAYEQYF. Here the CDR3 DNA reads TGTGCCAGCAGCGCCGGGGGTACAGCCTACGAGCAGTACTTC.

The V call is TRBV5-4, the J call TRBJ2-5; 10 bases match TRBD2. CDR3 length: 16 amino acids. Trimming at V came to 0 bases and at J to 6 bases, leaving 8 bases not matched to a gene. Germline-derived CDR1 and CDR2 are SGHNT and YYREEE (reference sequence). CDR3 nucleotides: TGTGCCAGCAGCTTGGGGCGTCTAGCGGGAGCCCAGACCCAGTACTTC. Translation: CASSLGRLAGAQTQYF.

This clone has only a few counts. The gene calls are TRBV27 and TRBJ1-1; D perhaps matches TRBD1 (6 bases). V was shortened by 4 bases and J by 5 bases, with 17 bases between the two germline ends. CDR3 length: 15 amino acids. Germline CDR1 MNHEY, CDR2 SMNVEV (reference sequence). This CDR3 is CASSSLGSGETEAFF. CDR3 in DNA: TGTGCCAGCAGTTCTCTGGGGTCAGGGGAAACTGAAGCTTTCTTT.